The sequence of this T cell receptor (beta chain) was determined in a study of T-cell memory formation after mild COVID-19. TCRdb redid the calling of the 5' RACE reads with MiXCR, one entry per CDR3 protein. Altogether around 390,000 distinct CDR3 sequences are present, roughly 15% being singletons, with the ten largest covering approximately 21%. Between the trimmed V and J ends, which lost 5 bases and 6 bases, there was a span of 25 bases. The V gene's germline CDR1 is SGHTA and CDR2 FQGNSA. The CDR3 length is 17 residues. The chain couples TRBV7-2 to TRBJ1-2, with D tentatively TRBD1 (5 bases). Material for sequencing was PBMCs or a T cell subset sorted from them (not recorded which). The TCR sequence derives from a young man who had mild COVID-19 (a few samples of this study predate the infection). Cell type and time point are not known. The CDR3 DNA is TGTGCCAGCAGCCGAAGGTCGGGGGTTCGCTCTATGGATGGCTACACCTTC. Translated, it gives CASSRRSGVRSMDGYTF.